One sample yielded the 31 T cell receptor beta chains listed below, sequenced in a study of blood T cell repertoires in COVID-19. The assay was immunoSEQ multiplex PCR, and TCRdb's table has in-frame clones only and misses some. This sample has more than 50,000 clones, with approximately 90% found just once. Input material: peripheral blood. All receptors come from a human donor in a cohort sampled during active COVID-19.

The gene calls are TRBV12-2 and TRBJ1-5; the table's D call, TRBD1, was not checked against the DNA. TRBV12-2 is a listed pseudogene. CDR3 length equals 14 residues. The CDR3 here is CASRLIQGVQPQHF. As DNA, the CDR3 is TGTGCAAGTCGCTTGATACAGGGGGTCCAGCCCCAGCATTTT.

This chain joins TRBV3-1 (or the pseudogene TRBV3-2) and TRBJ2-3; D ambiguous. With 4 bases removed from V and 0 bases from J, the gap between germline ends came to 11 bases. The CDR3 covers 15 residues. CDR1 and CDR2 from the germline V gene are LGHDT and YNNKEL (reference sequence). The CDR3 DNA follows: TGTGCCAGCAGCCTCCTAAAAGCTAGCACAGATACGCAGTATTTT. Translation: CASSLLKASTDTQYF.

CDR3 coding DNA: TGTGCCAGCAGTGACAGGGAGCCCTACGAGCAGTACGTC. It is translated as CASSDREPYEQYV. This chain connects TRBV6-2 or TRBV6-3 to TRBJ2-7; 7 positions agree with TRBD1. This CDR3 region has 13 residues. V shed 5 bases and J 2 bases; nucleotides not matched to a gene: 3. Germline V gene lookup returns CDR1 MNHEY and CDR2 SVGEGT.

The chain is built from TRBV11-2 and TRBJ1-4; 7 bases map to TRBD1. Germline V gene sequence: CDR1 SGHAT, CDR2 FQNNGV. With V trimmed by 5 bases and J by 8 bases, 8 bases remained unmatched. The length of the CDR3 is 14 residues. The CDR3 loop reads CASSQGQWGEKLFF. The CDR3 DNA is TGTGCCAGCAGCCAGGGACAGTGGGGGGAAAAACTGTTTTTT.

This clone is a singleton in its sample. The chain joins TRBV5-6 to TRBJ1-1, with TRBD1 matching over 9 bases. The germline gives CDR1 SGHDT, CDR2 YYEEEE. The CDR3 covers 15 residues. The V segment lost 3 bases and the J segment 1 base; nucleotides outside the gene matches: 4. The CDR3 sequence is CASSSLDRGNTEAFF. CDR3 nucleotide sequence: TGTGCCAGCAGCTCGTTGGACAGGGGGAACACTGAAGCTTTCTTT.

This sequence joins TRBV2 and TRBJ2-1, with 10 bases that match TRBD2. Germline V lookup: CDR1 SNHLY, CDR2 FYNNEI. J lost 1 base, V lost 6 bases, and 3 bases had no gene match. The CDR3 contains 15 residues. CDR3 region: CASSLGLASYNEQFF. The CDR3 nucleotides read TGTGCCAGCAGCCTGGGACTAGCGTCCTACAATGAGCAGTTCTTC.

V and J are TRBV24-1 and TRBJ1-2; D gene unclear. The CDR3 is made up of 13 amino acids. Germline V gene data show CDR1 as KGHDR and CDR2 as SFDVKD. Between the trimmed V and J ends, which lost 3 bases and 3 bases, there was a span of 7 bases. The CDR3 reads CATSDAGYYGYTF. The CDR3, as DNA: TGTGCCACCAGTGATGCAGGTTACTATGGCTACACCTTC.

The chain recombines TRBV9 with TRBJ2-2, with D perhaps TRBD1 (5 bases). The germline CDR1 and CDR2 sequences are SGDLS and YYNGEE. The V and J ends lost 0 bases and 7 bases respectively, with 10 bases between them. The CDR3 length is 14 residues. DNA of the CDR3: TGTGCCAGCAGCGTAGTAGGGGTTCGCGGGGAGCTGTTTTTT. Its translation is CASSVVGVRGELFF.

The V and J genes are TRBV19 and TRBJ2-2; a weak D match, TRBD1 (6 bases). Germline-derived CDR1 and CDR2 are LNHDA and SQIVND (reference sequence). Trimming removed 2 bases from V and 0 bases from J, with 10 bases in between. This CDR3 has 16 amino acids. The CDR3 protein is CASSIQDSSNTGELFF. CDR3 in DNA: TGTGCCAGTAGTATACAGGACAGCTCGAACACCGGGGAGCTGTTTTTT.

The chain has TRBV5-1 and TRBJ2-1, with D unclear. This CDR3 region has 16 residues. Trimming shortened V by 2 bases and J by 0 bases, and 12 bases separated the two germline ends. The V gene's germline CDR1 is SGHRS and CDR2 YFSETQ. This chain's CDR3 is CASSLTAPHSYNEQFF. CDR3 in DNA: TGCGCCAGCAGCTTAACTGCCCCCCACTCCTACAATGAGCAGTTCTTC.

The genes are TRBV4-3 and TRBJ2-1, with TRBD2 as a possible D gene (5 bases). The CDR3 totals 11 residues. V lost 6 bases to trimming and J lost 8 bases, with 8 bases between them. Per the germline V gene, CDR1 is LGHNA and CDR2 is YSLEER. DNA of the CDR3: TGCGCCAGCAGTTCCGGGGATGAGCAGTTCTTC. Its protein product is CASSSGDEQFF.

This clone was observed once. CDR3 in DNA: TGTGCCAGCAGCCCTGGACAGACTAGCACAGATACGCAGTATTTT. This codes for CASSPGQTSTDTQYF. The rearrangement uses TRBV5-8 and TRBJ2-3; TRBD1 is a possible D gene (6 bases). The CDR3 length is 15 residues. V was cut by 4 bases and J by 0 bases, with 12 bases left in between. Per the germline V gene, CDR1 is SGHTS and CDR2 is YDEGEE.

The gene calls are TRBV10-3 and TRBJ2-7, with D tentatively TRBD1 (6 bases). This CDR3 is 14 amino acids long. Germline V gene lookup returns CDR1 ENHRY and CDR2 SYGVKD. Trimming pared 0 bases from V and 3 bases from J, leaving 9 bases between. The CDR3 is CAISESLGGYEQYF. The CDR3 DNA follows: TGTGCCATCAGTGAGTCTCTAGGGGGCTACGAGCAGTACTTC.

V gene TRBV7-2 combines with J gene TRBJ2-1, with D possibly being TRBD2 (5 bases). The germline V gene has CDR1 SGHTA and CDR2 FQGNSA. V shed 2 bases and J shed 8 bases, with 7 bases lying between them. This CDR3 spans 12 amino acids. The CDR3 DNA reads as TGTGCCAGCAGCTTACTAGCCTATGAGCAGTTCTTC. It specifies CASSLLAYEQFF.

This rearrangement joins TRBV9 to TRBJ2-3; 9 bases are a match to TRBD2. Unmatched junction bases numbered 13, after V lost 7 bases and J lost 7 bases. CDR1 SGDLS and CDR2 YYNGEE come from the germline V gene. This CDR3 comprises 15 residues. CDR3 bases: TGTGCCAGCGGGACGATTAGCGGGAGAGGGAATACGCAGTATTTT. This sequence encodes CASGTISGRGNTQYF.

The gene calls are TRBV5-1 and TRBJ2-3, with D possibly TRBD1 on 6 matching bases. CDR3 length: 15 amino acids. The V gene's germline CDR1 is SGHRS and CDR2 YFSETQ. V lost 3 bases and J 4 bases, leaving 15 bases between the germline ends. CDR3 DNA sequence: TGCGCCAGCAGCTCGGGGCAGGGGTTCGCAGATACGCAGTATTTT. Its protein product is CASSSGQGFADTQYF.

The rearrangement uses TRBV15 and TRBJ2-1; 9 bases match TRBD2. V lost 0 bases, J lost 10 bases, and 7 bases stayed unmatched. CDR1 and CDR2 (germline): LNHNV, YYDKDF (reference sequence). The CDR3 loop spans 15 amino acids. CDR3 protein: CATSRDTSGFSEQFF. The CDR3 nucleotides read TGTGCCACCAGCAGAGATACTAGCGGGTTCTCAGAGCAGTTCTTC.

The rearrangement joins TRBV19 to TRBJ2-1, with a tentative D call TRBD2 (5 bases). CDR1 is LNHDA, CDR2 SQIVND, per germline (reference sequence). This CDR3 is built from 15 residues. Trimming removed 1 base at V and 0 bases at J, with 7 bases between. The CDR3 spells CASSIARGSYNEQFF. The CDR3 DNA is TGTGCCAGTAGTATAGCCCGGGGCTCCTACAATGAGCAGTTCTTC.

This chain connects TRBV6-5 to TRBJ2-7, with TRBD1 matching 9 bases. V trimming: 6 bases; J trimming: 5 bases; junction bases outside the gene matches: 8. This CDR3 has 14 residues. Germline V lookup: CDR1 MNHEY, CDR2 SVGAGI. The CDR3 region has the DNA TGTGCCAGCAGCCGAACAGGGGGCTCGGACGAGCAGTACGTC. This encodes CASSRTGGSDEQYV.

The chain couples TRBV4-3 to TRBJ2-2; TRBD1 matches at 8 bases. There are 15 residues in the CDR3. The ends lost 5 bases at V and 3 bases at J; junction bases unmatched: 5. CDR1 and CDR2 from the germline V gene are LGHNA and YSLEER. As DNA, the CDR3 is TGCGCCAGCAGCGCTGACAGGGGATACACCGGGGAGCTGTTTTTT. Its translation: CASSADRGYTGELFF.

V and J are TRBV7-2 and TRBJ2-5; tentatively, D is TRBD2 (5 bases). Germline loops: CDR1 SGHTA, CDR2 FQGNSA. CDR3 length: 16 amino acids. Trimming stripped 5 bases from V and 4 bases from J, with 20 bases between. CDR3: CASSPIGLKKRETQYF. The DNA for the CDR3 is TGTGCCAGCAGCCCGATCGGACTTAAAAAGAGAGAGACCCAGTACTTC.

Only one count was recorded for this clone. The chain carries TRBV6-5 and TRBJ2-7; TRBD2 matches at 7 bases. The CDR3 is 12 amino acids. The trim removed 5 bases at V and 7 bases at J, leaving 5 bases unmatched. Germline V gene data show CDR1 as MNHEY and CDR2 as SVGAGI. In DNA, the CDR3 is TGTGCCAGCAGTCGGGAGGCGTGGGAGCAGTACTTC. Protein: CASSREAWEQYF.

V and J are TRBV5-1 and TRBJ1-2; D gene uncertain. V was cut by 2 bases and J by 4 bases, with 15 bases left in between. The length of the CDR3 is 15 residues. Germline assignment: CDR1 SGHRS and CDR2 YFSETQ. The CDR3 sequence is CASSFDFGPTYGYTF. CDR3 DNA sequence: TGCGCCAGCAGCTTCGATTTTGGGCCGACCTATGGCTACACCTTC.

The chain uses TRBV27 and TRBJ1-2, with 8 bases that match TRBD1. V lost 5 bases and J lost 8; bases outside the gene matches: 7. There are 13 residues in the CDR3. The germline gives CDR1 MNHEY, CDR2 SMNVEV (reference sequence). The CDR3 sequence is CASSPGQGRGYTF. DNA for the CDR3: TGTGCCAGCAGTCCCGGACAGGGTCGGGGCTACACCTTC.

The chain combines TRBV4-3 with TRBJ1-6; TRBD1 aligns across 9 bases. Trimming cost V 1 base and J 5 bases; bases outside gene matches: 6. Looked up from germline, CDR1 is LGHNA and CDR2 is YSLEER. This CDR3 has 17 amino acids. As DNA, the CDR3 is TGCGCCAGCAGCCAAGTACCTCGGACAGGGGATAATTCACCCCTCCACTTT. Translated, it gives CASSQVPRTGDNSPLHF.

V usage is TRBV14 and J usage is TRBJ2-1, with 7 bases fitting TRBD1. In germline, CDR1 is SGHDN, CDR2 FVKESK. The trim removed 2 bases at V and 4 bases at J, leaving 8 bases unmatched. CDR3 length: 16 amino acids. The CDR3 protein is CASSQTPGQPYNEQFF. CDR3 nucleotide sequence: TGTGCCAGCAGCCAAACCCCGGGACAGCCTTACAATGAGCAGTTCTTC.

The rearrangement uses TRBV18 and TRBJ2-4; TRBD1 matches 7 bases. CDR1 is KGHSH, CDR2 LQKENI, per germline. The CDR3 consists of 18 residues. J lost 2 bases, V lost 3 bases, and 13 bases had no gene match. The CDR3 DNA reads TGTGCCAGCTCACCCACAGGGTCGACAGGGTCGTCCAAAAACATTCAGTACTTC. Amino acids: CASSPTGSTGSSKNIQYF.

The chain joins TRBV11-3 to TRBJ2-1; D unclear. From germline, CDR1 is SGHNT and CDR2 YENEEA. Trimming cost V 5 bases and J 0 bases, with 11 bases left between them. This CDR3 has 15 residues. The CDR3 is CASSRVASSYNEQFF. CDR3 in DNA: TGTGCCAGCAGCCGCGTCGCTAGCTCCTACAATGAGCAGTTCTTC.

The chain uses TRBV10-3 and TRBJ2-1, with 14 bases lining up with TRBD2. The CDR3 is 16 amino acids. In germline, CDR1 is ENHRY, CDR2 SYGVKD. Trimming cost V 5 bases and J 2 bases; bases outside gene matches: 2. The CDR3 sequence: CAISPGLAGAYNEQFF. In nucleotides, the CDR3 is TGTGCCATCAGTCCGGGACTAGCGGGGGCCTACAATGAGCAGTTCTTC.

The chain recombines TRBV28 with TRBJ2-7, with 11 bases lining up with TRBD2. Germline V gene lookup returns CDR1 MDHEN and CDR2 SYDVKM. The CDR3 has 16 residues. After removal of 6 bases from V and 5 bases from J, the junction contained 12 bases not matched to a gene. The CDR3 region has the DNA TGTGCCAGCAGCTCCCCGACTAGCGGGATGGGAAACGAGCAGTACTTC. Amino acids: CASSSPTSGMGNEQYF.

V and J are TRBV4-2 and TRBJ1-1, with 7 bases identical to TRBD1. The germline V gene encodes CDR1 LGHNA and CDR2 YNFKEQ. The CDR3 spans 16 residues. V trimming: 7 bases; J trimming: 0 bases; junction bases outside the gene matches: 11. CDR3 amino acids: CASTHQDRRMNTEAFF. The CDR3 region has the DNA TGTGCCAGCACTCACCAGGACAGGAGGATGAACACTGAAGCTTTCTTT.